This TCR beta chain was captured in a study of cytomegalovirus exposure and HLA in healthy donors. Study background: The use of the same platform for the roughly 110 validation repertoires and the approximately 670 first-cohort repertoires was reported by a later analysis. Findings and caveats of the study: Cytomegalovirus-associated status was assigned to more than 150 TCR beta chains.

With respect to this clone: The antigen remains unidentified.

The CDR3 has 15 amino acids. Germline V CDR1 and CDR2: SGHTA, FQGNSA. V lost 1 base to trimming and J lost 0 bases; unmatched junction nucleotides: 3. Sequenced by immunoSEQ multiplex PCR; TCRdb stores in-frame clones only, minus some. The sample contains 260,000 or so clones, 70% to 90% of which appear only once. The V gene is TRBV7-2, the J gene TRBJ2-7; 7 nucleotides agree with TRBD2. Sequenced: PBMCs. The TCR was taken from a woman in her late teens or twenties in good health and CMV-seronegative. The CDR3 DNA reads TGTGCCAGCAGCTTAGAACTAGCGACCTCCTACGAGCAGTACTTC. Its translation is CASSLELATSYEQYF.